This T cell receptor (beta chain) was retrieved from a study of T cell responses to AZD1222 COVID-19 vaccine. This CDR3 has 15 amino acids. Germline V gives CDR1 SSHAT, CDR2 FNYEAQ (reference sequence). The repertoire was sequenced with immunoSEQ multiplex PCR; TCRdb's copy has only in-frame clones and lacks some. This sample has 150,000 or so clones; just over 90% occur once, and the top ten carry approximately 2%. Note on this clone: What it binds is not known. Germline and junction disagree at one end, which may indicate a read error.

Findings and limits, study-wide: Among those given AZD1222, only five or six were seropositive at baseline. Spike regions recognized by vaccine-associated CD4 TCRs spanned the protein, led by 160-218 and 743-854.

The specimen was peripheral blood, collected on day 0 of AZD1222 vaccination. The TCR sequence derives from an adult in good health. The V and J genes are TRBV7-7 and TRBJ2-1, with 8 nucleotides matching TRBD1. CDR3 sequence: CASSFRQGTYNEQFF. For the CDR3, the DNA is TGTGCTAGCAGCTTCAGACAGGGGACCTACAATGAGCAGTTCTTC.